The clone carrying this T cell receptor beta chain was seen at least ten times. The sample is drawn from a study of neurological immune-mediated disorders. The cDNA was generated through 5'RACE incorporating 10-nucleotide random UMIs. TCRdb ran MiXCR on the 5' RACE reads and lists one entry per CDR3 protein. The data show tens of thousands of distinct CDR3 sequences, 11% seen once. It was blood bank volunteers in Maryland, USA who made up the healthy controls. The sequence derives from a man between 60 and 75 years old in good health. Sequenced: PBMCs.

For the CDR3, the DNA is TGTGCCAGCAGCTTACTAGCGGGGGGGCTGGATACGCAGTATTTT. This gives the protein CASSLLAGGLDTQYF. The chain recombines TRBV7-8 with TRBJ2-3, with 12 bases matching TRBD2. V dropped 2 bases and J dropped 6; count of bases not matched to a gene: 3. CDR3 length: 15 amino acids. CDR1 is SGHVS, CDR2 FQNEAQ, per germline.